Listed below are T cell receptor beta chains from one sample, sequenced in a study of blood T cell repertoires in COVID-19. TCRdb's table, derived via immunoSEQ multiplex PCR, lists solely in-frame clones and lacks some. The table has around 120,000 clones, approximately 82% seen once. Sequenced: peripheral blood. The receptors here all came from a man aged 35-49 years with active or convalescent COVID-19. CDR3s include the opening cysteine and the closing phenylalanine or tryptophan. Fields, in order: V gene, J gene, clone size, D gene, CDR3 protein, CDR3 DNA. A D gene is named only where the DNA matches it firmly. Rows give clone size only sometimes, using once, few, many, or a class for an expanded clone.

TRBV7-2	TRBJ2-5	once	TRBD1	CASSSGTGQETQYF	TGTGCCAGCAGCTCCGGGACAGGTCAAGAGACCCAGTACTTC
TRBV30	TRBJ2-5	.	TRBD2	CAWRNWRGGAETQYF	TGTGCCTGGAGAAATTGGCGGGGGGGCGCTGAGACCCAGTACTTC
TRBV6-5	TRBJ1-3	.	TRBD1	CASSKQGTFGNTIYF	TGTGCCAGCAGCAAACAGGGGACGTTTGGAAACACCATATATTTT
TRBV30	TRBJ1-4	.	TRBD1	CAWSAVQGVATNEKLFF	TGTGCCTGGAGTGCGGTCCAGGGGGTTGCAACTAATGAAAAACTGTTTTTT
TRBV19	TRBJ1-5	many	.	CASSIGNQPQHF	TGTGCCAGTAGTATCGGTAATCAGCCCCAGCATTTT
TRBV27	TRBJ2-7	.	.	CASSPAGYEQYF	TGTGCCAGCAGTCCCGCGGGCTACGAGCAGTACTTC
TRBV11-2	TRBJ2-4	once	.	CASSPTREQAKNIQYF	TGTGCCAGCAGCCCTACGAGGGAGCAAGCCAAAAACATTCAGTACTTC
TRBV28	TRBJ2-7	.	.	CASRGHYEQYF	TGTGCCAGCAGGGGACATTACGAGCAGTACTTC
TRBV6-1	TRBJ2-7	.	.	CASSEGGYEQYF	TGTGCCAGCAGTGAAGGCGGCTACGAGCAGTACTTC
TRBV29-1	TRBJ2-3	.	.	CSVENRDPGTDTQYF	TGCAGCGTTGAAAACAGGGATCCGGGCACAGATACGCAGTATTTT
TRBV19	TRBJ2-7	.	.	CASTPSSGGLLYEQYF	TGTGCCAGTACCCCCTCGTCAGGCGGGCTCCTATACGAGCAGTACTTC
TRBV18	TRBJ1-4	many	TRBD1	CASSRRQGWNEKLFF	TGTGCCAGCTCAAGGAGACAGGGATGGAATGAAAAACTGTTTTTT
TRBV5-1	TRBJ2-1	.	.	CASSRTPGNEQFF	TGCGCCAGCAGCCGCACGCCAGGTAATGAGCAGTTCTTC
TRBV30	TRBJ1-4	.	.	CAWGGHRPAREKLFF	TGTGCCTGGGGGGGCCACAGACCCGCTCGCGAAAAACTGTTTTTT
TRBV4-1	TRBJ1-1	.	.	CASSQESGRRAFF	TGCGCCAGCAGCCAAGAGTCGGGGAGAAGAGCTTTCTTT
TRBV7-2	TRBJ2-1	.	TRBD2	CASSRRGGPSYNEQFF	TGTGCCAGCAGCCGCCGGGGGGGACCATCCTACAATGAGCAGTTCTTC
TRBV27	TRBJ2-7	.	TRBD1	CASSRGGDSYEQYF	TGTGCCAGCAGTCGAGGGGGCGATTCCTACGAGCAGTACTTC
TRBV6-5	TRBJ2-7	.	.	CASRGLTYEQYF	TGTGCCAGCAGGGGACTGACCTACGAGCAGTACTTC
TRBV7-9	TRBJ1-2	.	.	CANSLVWRDNYGYTF	TGTGCCAACAGCTTAGTCTGGAGGGACAACTATGGCTACACCTTC
TRBV19	TRBJ1-1	once	TRBD1	CASSTTGAWGAFF	TGTGCCAGTAGTACAACAGGGGCCTGGGGAGCTTTCTTT
TRBV3-1/TRBV3-2	TRBJ1-2	.	.	CASSQGAVYPGSYYGYTF	TGTGCCAGCAGCCAAGGGGCGGTCTACCCAGGGTCTTACTATGGCTACACCTTC
TRBV9	TRBJ2-3	.	.	CASSVVQGSTDTQYF	TGTGCCAGCAGCGTAGTTCAGGGGAGCACAGATACGCAGTATTTT
TRBV3-1/TRBV3-2	TRBJ2-1	.	.	CASSPTALGEQFF	TGTGCCAGCAGCCCGACAGCGTTGGGTGAGCAGTTCTTC
TRBV7-9	TRBJ2-1	.	TRBD2	CASSLATPAGGEQFF	TGTGCCAGCAGCTTAGCGACGCCAGCGGGGGGCGAGCAGTTCTTC
TRBV6-6	TRBJ1-6	.	.	CASSYSTQLVNSPLHF	TGTGCCAGCAGTTACTCGACACAGTTAGTTAATTCACCCCTCCACTTT
TRBV24-1	TRBJ2-2	.	.	CATSGQDRRNTGELFF	TGTGCCACCAGTGGCCAAGACAGGAGAAACACCGGGGAGCTGTTTTTT
TRBV9	TRBJ2-7	.	.	CASSESGQAIGEQYF	TGTGCCAGCAGCGAGTCTGGCCAGGCAATAGGCGAGCAGTACTTC
TRBV7-6	TRBJ1-3	few	.	CASSTWDSRSGNTIYF	TGTGCCAGCAGCACATGGGACTCCCGCTCTGGAAACACCATATATTTT
TRBV6-5	TRBJ1-6	.	.	CASSGLWGGGSPLHF	TGTGCCAGCAGCGGCCTTTGGGGCGGGGGTTCACCCCTCCACTTT
TRBV6-1	TRBJ2-1	.	TRBD1	CASSPRDRRHNEQFF	TGTGCCAGCAGTCCTCGGGACAGAAGGCACAATGAGCAGTTCTTC
TRBV19	TRBJ2-1	.	TRBD1	CASRSQTGTGFNEQFF	TGTGCCAGTAGATCCCAAACCGGGACAGGGTTTAATGAGCAGTTCTTC
TRBV18	TRBJ2-3	.	.	CASSPRLERVTDTQYF	TGTGCCAGCTCACCCCGATTAGAGCGGGTGACAGATACGCAGTATTTT
TRBV7-9	TRBJ2-2	.	TRBD1	CASSSGQGSNTGELFF	TGTGCCAGCAGCTCGGGACAGGGCTCGAACACCGGGGAGCTGTTTTTT
TRBV2	TRBJ2-2	once	TRBD1	CASRGQGDVSGELFF	TGTGCCAGCAGGGGACAGGGGGACGTTAGCGGGGAGCTGTTTTTT
TRBV19	TRBJ2-2	.	.	CASSIDVRELFF	TGTGCCAGTAGTATAGATGTCAGGGAGCTGTTTTTT
TRBV6-5	TRBJ2-5	.	.	CASSYSTGRETQYF	TGTGCCAGCAGTTACTCGACGGGAAGGGAGACCCAGTACTTC
TRBV21-1	TRBJ2-7	.	.	CASKGASGNEQYF	TGTGCCAGCAAAGGCGCATCAGGGAACGAGCAGTACTTC
TRBV4-1	TRBJ2-2	.	.	CASSQDETGTGELFF	TGCGCCAGCAGCCAAGACGAGACAGGCACCGGGGAGCTGTTTTTT
TRBV27	TRBJ2-2	.	.	CASSWERLGGTGELFF	TGTGCCAGCAGTTGGGAGAGGTTGGGGGGTACCGGGGAGCTGTTTTTT
TRBV9	TRBJ1-3	.	TRBD1	CASSVRQGSGNTIYF	TGTGCCAGCAGCGTTAGACAGGGATCAGGAAACACCATATATTTT
TRBV30	TRBJ1-5	.	TRBD1	CAWSVTRQGRNQPQHF	TGTGCCTGGAGTGTAACCCGACAGGGTCGGAATCAGCCCCAGCATTTT
TRBV10-2	TRBJ2-7	few	.	CASSDMGRKSYEQYF	TGCGCCAGCAGTGATATGGGGAGGAAGTCCTACGAGCAGTACTTC
TRBV9	TRBJ2-3	few	TRBD2	CASSVLSGGAADTQYF	TGTGCCAGCAGCGTCCTTAGCGGGGGGGCGGCAGATACGCAGTATTTT
TRBV4-1	TRBJ2-1	.	.	CASSRDSGTFAYNEQFF	TGCGCCAGCAGTAGAGACTCAGGGACTTTTGCCTACAATGAGCAGTTCTTC
TRBV28	TRBJ2-5	.	TRBD2	CATSRSGATLQETQYF	TGTGCCACCTCAAGGAGCGGGGCCACCTTACAAGAGACCCAGTACTTC
TRBV29-1	TRBJ2-7	.	.	CSVESPGYEQYF	TGCAGCGTTGAAAGCCCCGGGTACGAGCAGTACTTC
TRBV9	TRBJ2-5	.	.	CASSVGQRGETQYF	TGTGCCAGCAGCGTCGGCCAAAGAGGGGAGACCCAGTACTTC
TRBV28	TRBJ1-2	.	TRBD1	CASSFRTGGNYGYTF	TGTGCCAGCAGTTTTCGGACAGGGGGCAACTATGGCTACACCTTC
TRBV6-5	TRBJ2-1	.	TRBD2	CASRASGGLNEQFF	TGTGCCAGCAGAGCTAGCGGGGGGCTCAATGAGCAGTTCTTC
TRBV5-1	TRBJ2-7	.	TRBD1	CASAETGGSSEQYF	TGCGCCAGCGCGGAGACAGGGGGCTCGAGCGAGCAGTACTTC
TRBV7-9	TRBJ1-5	.	.	CASSGGTPNQPQHF	TGTGCCAGCAGCGGTGGGACACCCAATCAGCCCCAGCATTTT
TRBV7-2	TRBJ2-7	.	.	CASSLSRTYEQYF	TGTGCCAGCAGCCTATCTAGAACCTACGAGCAGTACTTC
TRBV3-1/TRBV3-2	TRBJ1-1	.	.	CASSQRNRQAFF	TGTGCCAGCAGCCAACGTAACAGACAAGCTTTCTTT
TRBV12-5	TRBJ2-5	.	.	CASGLGQREETQYF	TGTGCTAGTGGTTTGGGACAGAGAGAAGAGACCCAGTACTTC
TRBV9	TRBJ2-5	once	TRBD2	CASSVGTSGGQETQYF	TGTGCCAGCAGCGTAGGGACTAGCGGGGGCCAAGAGACCCAGTACTTC
TRBV9	TRBJ1-1	.	.	CASSASPTDLEAFF	TGTGCCAGCAGCGCCTCGCCGACAGACCTTGAAGCTTTCTTT
TRBV10-2	TRBJ2-4	.	TRBD2	CASSEYGPSGGREAKNIQYF	TGCGCCAGCAGTGAGTACGGGCCTAGCGGGGGCCGGGAAGCCAAAAACATTCAGTACTTC
TRBV3-1/TRBV3-2	TRBJ2-5	.	TRBD2	CASRPSGGGASVAETQYF	TGTGCCAGCAGACCGTCGGGCGGGGGGGCCTCAGTGGCAGAGACCCAGTACTTC
TRBV29-1	TRBJ2-3	.	TRBD1	CSVLAGTGEDTQYF	TGCAGCGTTCTAGCCGGGACAGGAGAAGATACGCAGTATTTT
TRBV5-1	TRBJ1-1	.	TRBD1	CASSTRTGANTEAFF	TGCGCCAGCAGTACCCGGACAGGGGCTAACACTGAAGCTTTCTTT